This T cell receptor (beta chain) derives from a study of cytotoxic CD8 clonotypes in ibrutinib-treated CLL. V lost 3 bases to trimming and J lost 3 bases, with 9 bases between them. The germline CDR1 and CDR2 sequences are LNHDA and SQIVND (reference sequence). The CDR3 has 13 residues. Sequencing was performed with immunoSEQ multiplex PCR; in TCRdb, only in-frame clones are kept and a portion is missing. This sample yields roughly 250,000 clones, of which less than 75% are seen a single time; just over 15% belongs to the top ten. The receptor comes from a human donor with chronic lymphocytic leukemia. The chain employs TRBV19 and TRBJ2-7; D unresolved. This specimen consisted of PBMCs, obtained after 24 months of ibrutinib treatment. The CDR3 protein is CASSITANYEQYF. As DNA, the CDR3 is TGTGCCAGTAGTATTACGGCCAACTACGAGCAGTACTTC. The variable domain in full, completed from reference TRBV19 and TRBJ2-7, reads DGGITQSPKYLFRKEGQNVTLSCEQNLNHDAMYWYRQDPGQGLRLIYYSQIVNDFQKGDIAEGYSVSREKKESFPLTVTSAQKNPTAFYLCASSITANYEQYFGPGTRLTVT.